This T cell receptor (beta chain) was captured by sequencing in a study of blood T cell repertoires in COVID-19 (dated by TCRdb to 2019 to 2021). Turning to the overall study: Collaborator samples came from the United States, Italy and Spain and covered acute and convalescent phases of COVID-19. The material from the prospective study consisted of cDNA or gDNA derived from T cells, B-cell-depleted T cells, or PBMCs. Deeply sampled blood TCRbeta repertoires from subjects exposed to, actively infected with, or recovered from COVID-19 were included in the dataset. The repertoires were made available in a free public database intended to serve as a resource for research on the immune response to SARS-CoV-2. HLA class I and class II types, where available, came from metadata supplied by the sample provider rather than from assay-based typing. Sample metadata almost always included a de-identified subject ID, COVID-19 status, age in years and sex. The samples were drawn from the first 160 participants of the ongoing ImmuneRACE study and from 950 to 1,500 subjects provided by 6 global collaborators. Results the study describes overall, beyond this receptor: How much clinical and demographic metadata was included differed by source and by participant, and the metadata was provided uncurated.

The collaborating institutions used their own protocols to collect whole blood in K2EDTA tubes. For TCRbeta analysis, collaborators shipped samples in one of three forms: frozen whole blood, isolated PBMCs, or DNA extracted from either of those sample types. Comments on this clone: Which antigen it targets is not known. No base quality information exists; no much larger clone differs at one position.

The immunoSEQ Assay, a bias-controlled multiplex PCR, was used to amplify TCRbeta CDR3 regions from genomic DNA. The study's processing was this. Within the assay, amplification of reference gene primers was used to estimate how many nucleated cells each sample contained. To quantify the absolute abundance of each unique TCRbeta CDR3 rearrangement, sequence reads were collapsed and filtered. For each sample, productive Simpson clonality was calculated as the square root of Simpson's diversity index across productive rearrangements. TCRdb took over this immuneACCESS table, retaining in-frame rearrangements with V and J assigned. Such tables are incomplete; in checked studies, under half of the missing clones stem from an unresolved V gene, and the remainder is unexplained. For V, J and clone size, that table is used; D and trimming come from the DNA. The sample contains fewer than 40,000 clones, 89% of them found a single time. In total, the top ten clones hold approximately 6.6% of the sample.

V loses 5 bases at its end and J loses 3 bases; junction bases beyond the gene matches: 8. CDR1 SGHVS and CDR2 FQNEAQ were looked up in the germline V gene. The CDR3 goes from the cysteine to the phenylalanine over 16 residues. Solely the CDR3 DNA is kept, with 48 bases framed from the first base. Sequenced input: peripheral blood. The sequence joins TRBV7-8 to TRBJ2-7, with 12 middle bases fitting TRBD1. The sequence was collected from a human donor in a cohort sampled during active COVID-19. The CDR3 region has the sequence CASSAPGTGGHYEQYF. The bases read TGTGCCAGCAGCGCCCCTGGGACAGGGGGCCACTACGAGCAGTACTTC.